The T cell receptor (beta chain) described here comes from a study of cytomegalovirus exposure and HLA in healthy donors. The primer mix had 60 Vbeta and 13 Jbeta primers. The protocol was immunoSEQ multiplex PCR, while the TCRdb copy is restricted to in-frame clones and leaves out a portion. The sample has about 60,000 clones, more than 70% seen once. The germline V gene has CDR1 SGHRS and CDR2 YFSETQ. The CDR3 extends over 14 amino acids. V lost 3 bases and J 7 bases, leaving 16 bases between the germline ends. A remark on this clone: Its target is not known.

There were likely unrecorded immune exposures, though donors were nominally healthy when sampled. Study-wide results and limits: CMV serostatus was the sole immune exposure information available. A missense variant in DCLRE1C was later tied to TCR beta V- and J-gene trimming.

The specimen was PBMCs. The receptor was isolated from a man younger than 35 in good health and CMV-seronegative. The chain carries TRBV5-1 and TRBJ2-5; tentative D call: TRBD2 (5 bases). CDR3 bases: TGCGCCAGCAGCTCTGAGGGATTAGATGGGACCCAGTACTTC. Encoded protein: CASSSEGLDGTQYF.